Below, 18 T cell receptor beta chains from the same sample are listed, as sequenced in a study of blood T cell repertoires in COVID-19. TCRdb's table, derived via immunoSEQ multiplex PCR, lists solely in-frame clones and lacks some. The sample carries roughly 260,000 clones, roughly 80% recorded once. Specimen: peripheral blood. Receptors originate from a middle-aged woman with active or convalescent COVID-19.

The chain recombines TRBV9 with TRBJ1-5; D ambiguous. Trimming cost V 4 bases and J 5 bases, with 16 bases left between them. This CDR3 is 15 amino acids long. The germline V gene encodes CDR1 SGDLS and CDR2 YYNGEE. The CDR3 coding sequence is TGTGCCAGCAGCCCCTCGGGGTTCTATTATCAGCCCCAGCATTTT. Translated, it gives CASSPSGFYYQPQHF.

The chain is built from TRBV7-9 and TRBJ2-3, with D perhaps TRBD2 (6 bases). Germline V gene sequence: CDR1 SEHNR, CDR2 FQNEAQ (reference sequence). The length of the CDR3 is 15 residues. Trimming left V 10 bases short and J 0 bases short, with 17 bases between. CDR3 nucleotides: TGTGCCACCCGAAGGAACGGGGGTAGCACAGATACGCAGTATTTT. It is translated as CATRRNGGSTDTQYF.

The V and J genes are TRBV10-2 and TRBJ1-2, with D possibly being TRBD1 (6 bases). V lost 2 bases and J 2 bases, leaving 6 bases between the germline ends. Per the germline V gene, CDR1 is WSHSY and CDR2 is SAAADI. There are 13 residues in the CDR3. DNA of the CDR3: TGCGCCAGCAGTGAGGGGGGCAACTATGGCTACACCTTC. Translated, it gives CASSEGGNYGYTF.

V gene TRBV2 combines with J gene TRBJ1-3, with D perhaps matching TRBD1 (6 bases). Germline CDR1 reads SNHLY; CDR2 reads FYNNEI. The CDR3 totals 17 residues. Trimming took off 8 bases at V and 4 bases at J, with 24 bases between the two ends. CDR3 sequence reads: CASDTLLNREAGNTIYF. The CDR3, as DNA: TGTGCCAGCGATACCCTCCTCAACAGGGAAGCCGGAAACACCATATATTTT.

This chain joins TRBV6-5 and TRBJ2-3; TRBD2 matches 10 bases. Germline CDR1 MNHEY, CDR2 SVGAGI. The V and J ends lost 6 bases and 2 bases, in that order; junction bases with no gene match: 2. The CDR3 is made up of 14 amino acids. This CDR3 is CASRLAGDTDTQYF. CDR3 nucleotide sequence: TGTGCCAGCAGGCTAGCGGGGGACACAGATACGCAGTATTTT.

The genes are TRBV5-1 and TRBJ1-4, with D possibly matching TRBD1 (5 bases). V was trimmed by 5 bases and J by 12 bases, leaving 20 bases between them. The length of the CDR3 is 14 residues. CDR1 is SGHRS and CDR2 is YFSETQ in the germline V gene. In DNA, the CDR3 is TGCGCCAGCAGACCGCGGGGTCCGGGAGGGGAACTGTTTTTT. This sequence encodes CASRPRGPGGELFF.

The chain has TRBV10-3 and TRBJ2-2; 10 bases line up with TRBD1. CDR1 and CDR2 from the germline V gene are ENHRY and SYGVKD. The length of the CDR3 is 14 residues. Trimming took 11 bases from V and 4 from J; bases not matched to a gene: 7. In nucleotides, the CDR3 is TGTGCCGGGGGAGGACAGGGGGGCACCGGGGAGCTGTTTTTT. Protein product: CAGGGQGGTGELFF.

The genes are TRBV5-6 and TRBJ1-6; no reliable D call. The CDR3 is 13 amino acids. Per the germline V gene, CDR1 is SGHDT and CDR2 is YYEEEE. The V and J ends lost 1 base and 10 bases respectively, with 9 bases between them. The CDR3 DNA reads as TGTGCCAGCAGCTTGCCGAGGGAATCACCCCTCCACTTT. Its translation is CASSLPRESPLHF.

This clone was found a few times. This chain uses TRBV14 with TRBJ1-4; weak D call: TRBD1 (5 bases). The CDR3 has 15 residues. The ends were cut back, 4 bases at V and 4 bases at J, with 13 bases in the middle. Germline CDR1 and CDR2: SGHDN and FVKESK. CDR3 sequence: CASSRTGTFNEKLFF. The DNA for the CDR3 is TGTGCCAGCAGCCGCACCGGGACTTTTAATGAAAAACTGTTTTTT. The full variable domain, its missing parts supplied by reference TRBV14 and TRBJ1-4, is EAGVTQFPSHSVIEKGQTVTLRCDPISGHDNLYWYRRVMGKEIKFLLHFVKESKQDESGMPNNRFLAERTGGTYSTLKVQPAELEDSGVYFCASSRTGTFNEKLFFGSGTQLSVL.

The chain employs TRBV7-2 and TRBJ2-7, with TRBD2 matching over 10 bases. The V segment lost 1 base and the J segment 7 bases; nucleotides outside the gene matches: 4. The CDR3 is 14 residues long. CDR1 is SGHTA and CDR2 is FQGNSA in the germline V gene. CDR3 sequence reads: CASSLGLAGAEQYF. The CDR3 DNA reads TGTGCCAGCAGCTTAGGGCTAGCGGGGGCGGAGCAGTACTTC.

The rearrangement links TRBV25-1 to TRBJ2-7, with 7 positions matching TRBD1. Trimming at V came to 3 bases and at J to 5 bases, leaving 10 bases not matched to a gene. Germline CDR1 and CDR2: MGHDK and SYGVNS. This CDR3 has 15 residues. Here the CDR3 reads CASSDKGAQWDEQYF. In DNA form, the CDR3 reads TGTGCCAGCAGTGATAAGGGGGCGCAGTGGGACGAGCAGTACTTC.

The J gene is TRBJ1-1, the V gene TRBV5-1; D remains unclear. V was cut by 3 bases and J by 1 base, with 19 bases left in between. The CDR3 is 17 amino acids. Germline-derived CDR1 and CDR2 are SGHRS and YFSETQ. CDR3 bases: TGCGCCAGCAGCTCACTCGGACTCCAAAGGGAGAACACTGAAGCTTTCTTT. Translation: CASSSLGLQRENTEAFF.

The chain employs TRBV6-5 and TRBJ2-1; no reliable D call. Looked up from germline, CDR1 is MNHEY and CDR2 is SVGAGI. Trimming removed 6 bases at V and 1 base at J, with 10 bases between. CDR3 length: 14 residues. CDR3 region: CASSGERSYNEQFF. The CDR3 coding sequence is TGTGCCAGCAGCGGCGAGCGATCCTACAATGAGCAGTTCTTC.

The gene calls are TRBV4-2 and TRBJ1-2; D unclear. The V end was cut by 8 bases, the J end by 3 bases, with 7 bases between. The germline gives CDR1 LGHNA, CDR2 YNFKEQ. There are 11 residues in the CDR3. CDR3 nucleotides: TGTGCCAGCCGAGGCGACTATGGCTACACCTTC. Its translation: CASRGDYGYTF.

This clone was observed a few times. CDR3 region: CASSQDLWSGGIGEAFF. In DNA form, the CDR3 reads TGTGCCAGCAGCCAAGATTTGTGGTCAGGGGGCATTGGTGAAGCTTTCTTT. The chain employs TRBV14 and TRBJ1-1, with TRBD1 identical over 8 bases. This CDR3 spans 17 amino acids. The V and J ends lost 0 bases and 7 bases, in that order; junction bases with no gene match: 13. CDR1 and CDR2 from the germline V gene are SGHDN and FVKESK.

This chain connects TRBV7-6 to TRBJ2-1, with D possibly TRBD1 on 6 matching bases. Germline V lookup: CDR1 SGHVS, CDR2 FNYEAQ. V gave up 3 bases and J gave up 0 bases, with 18 bases separating them. CDR3 length: 18 residues. CDR3 sequence (DNA): TGTGCCAGCAGCTTCCTCCAAATGGACAGCCTCTCCTACAATGAGCAGTTCTTC. This encodes CASSFLQMDSLSYNEQFF. Using reference TRBV7-6 and TRBJ2-1 for the parts outside the CDR3, the full variable domain is GAGVSQSPRYKVTKRGQDVALRCDPISGHVSLYWYRQALGQGPEFLTYFNYEAQQDKSGLPNDRFSAERPEGSISTLTIQRTEQRDSAMYRCASSFLQMDSLSYNEQFFGPGTRLTVL.

This clone came up a few times. This chain connects TRBV12-3 or TRBV12-4 to TRBJ1-6; D ambiguous. CDR3 size: 13 residues. V dropped 8 bases and J dropped 9 bases, with 14 bases sitting between them. For the CDR3, the DNA is TGTGCCAGCCGCTCGAGGTTGGGTTCACCCCTCCACTTT. It encodes CASRSRLGSPLHF.

The J gene is TRBJ1-5, the V gene TRBV6-5, with D perhaps TRBD1 (5 bases). Germline loops: CDR1 MNHEY, CDR2 SVGAGI. The CDR3 is 14 residues long. Trimming removed 2 bases at V and 4 bases at J, with 9 bases between. DNA of the CDR3: TGTGCCAGCAGTTACGCTGGGGGGAATCAGCCCCAGCATTTT. Amino acids: CASSYAGGNQPQHF.